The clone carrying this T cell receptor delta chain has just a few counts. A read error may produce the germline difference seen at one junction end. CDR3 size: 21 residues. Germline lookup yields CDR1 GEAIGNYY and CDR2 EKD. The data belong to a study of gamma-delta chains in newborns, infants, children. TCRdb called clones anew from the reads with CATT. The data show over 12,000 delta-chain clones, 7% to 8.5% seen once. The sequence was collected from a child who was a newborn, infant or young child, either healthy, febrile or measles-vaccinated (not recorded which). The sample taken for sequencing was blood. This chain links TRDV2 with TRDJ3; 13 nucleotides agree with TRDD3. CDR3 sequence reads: CACDTIITGGYGSWDTRQLFF. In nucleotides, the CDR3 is TGTGCCTGTGACACGATTATCACTGGGGGATACGGCTCCTGGGACACCCGACAGCTGTTTTTC.